This record covers a single TCR beta chain. Its cognate antigen is unknown. Clones were sequenced by immunoSEQ multiplex PCR, and TCRdb holds only the in-frame ones, with some missing. The sample lists about 64,000 clones; around 83% were seen once. With V trimmed by 2 bases and J by 5 bases, 6 bases remained unmatched. The CDR3 covers 14 residues. CDR1 is SGHRS, CDR2 YFSETQ, per germline. This specimen comes from a study of OX40 agonist ivuxolimab in advanced cancers. Study-wide findings and caveats: The antigen specificity of the peripheral T cells (those that were expanded) was not determined.

The chain couples TRBV5-1 to TRBJ1-2, with TRBD1 matching 7 bases. This clonotype was obtained from an adult with an advanced solid tumor such as melanoma, head and neck, liver or kidney cancer. The source material was CD4+ or CD8+ T cells sorted from blood, sampled in a trial of the OX40 agonist ivuxolimab. CDR3 loop: CASSLEGALYGYTF. The CDR3 region has the DNA TGCGCCAGCAGCTTAGAGGGGGCGCTGTATGGCTACACCTTC.